A selection of T cell receptor beta chains follows, all from one sample in a study of cytomegalovirus exposure and HLA in healthy donors. Only in-frame clones appear in the TCRdb table, and some are missing; sequencing was by immunoSEQ multiplex PCR. This table has 150,000 to 200,000 clones, 77% appearing once. Sequencing was done on a sample of PBMCs. Receptors were obtained from a woman between 40 and 50 years old in good health and CMV-seropositive. Both conserved end residues are part of each CDR3. A D gene is named only where the DNA matches it firmly. Size is omitted from some rows. Given values are once, few, many or a class for expanded clones.

V gene	clone size	D gene	J gene	CDR3 protein	CDR3 DNA
TRBV6-5	many	NA	TRBJ1-2	CASSYVGAGGYTF	TGTGCCAGCAGTTACGTGGGGGCTGGGGGCTACACCTTC
TRBV29-1	once	NA	TRBJ1-1	CSVAGWQVNTEAFF	TGCAGCGTTGCGGGGTGGCAGGTTAACACTGAAGCTTTCTTT
TRBV6-5	NA	TRBD2	TRBJ2-6	CASSSGTTGANVLTF	TGTGCCAGCAGTTCAGGGACTACTGGGGCCAACGTCCTGACTTTC
TRBV18	NA	NA	TRBJ1-3	CASSQGAGNTIYF	TGTGCCAGCTCACAAGGGGCCGGAAACACCATATATTTT
TRBV5-5	once	NA	TRBJ2-2	CASSPPTGPSNTGELFF	TGTGCCAGCAGCCCGCCGACAGGCCCTTCGAACACCGGGGAGCTGTTTTTT
TRBV4-1	NA	TRBD1	TRBJ1-1	CASSLIQGANTEAFF	TGCGCCAGCAGCCTAATACAGGGGGCCAATACTGAAGCTTTCTTT
TRBV5-1	NA	TRBD2	TRBJ2-7	CASKGLAGGKYEQYF	TGCGCCAGCAAGGGACTAGCGGGAGGGAAGTACGAGCAGTACTTC
TRBV27	NA	NA	TRBJ1-6	CASSLLNSPLHF	TGTGCCAGCAGTCTACTGAATTCACCCCTCCACTTT
TRBV6-5	NA	NA	TRBJ1-1	CAVGGGNTEAFF	TGTGCCGTTGGGGGAGGGAACACTGAAGCTTTCTTT
TRBV27	NA	TRBD2	TRBJ2-3	CASSLDGTRTTDTQYF	TGTGCCAGCAGTTTAGATGGGACTAGAACGACAGATACGCAGTATTTT
TRBV6-5	NA	NA	TRBJ1-2	CASSYVAGEGYGYTF	TGTGCCAGCAGTTACGTGGCAGGGGAGGGCTATGGCTACACCTTC
TRBV28	once	NA	TRBJ2-7	CASSLWSQASYEQYF	TGTGCCAGCAGTTTATGGTCGCAGGCGTCCTACGAGCAGTACTTC
TRBV18	NA	TRBD1	TRBJ1-5	CASSLSGTGEQPQHF	TGTGCCAGCTCTCTATCCGGGACAGGGGAACAGCCCCAGCATTTT
TRBV2	NA	TRBD1	TRBJ1-1	CASSQQGSEGWAFF	TGTGCCAGCAGTCAACAGGGGTCTGAAGGTTGGGCTTTCTTT
TRBV7-9	NA	NA	TRBJ1-5	CASSPRGDSNQPQHF	TGTGCCAGCAGCCCCCGGGGAGATAGCAATCAGCCCCAGCATTTT
TRBV5-8	NA	NA	TRBJ1-5	CASSFDRTAYQPQHF	TGTGCCAGCAGCTTTGATCGGACAGCATATCAGCCCCAGCATTTT
TRBV11-3	NA	TRBD2	TRBJ2-2	CASSAGGRNTGELFF	TGTGCCAGCAGCGCGGGAGGTCGCAACACCGGGGAGCTGTTTTTT
TRBV9	NA	TRBD2	TRBJ2-1	CASSVLEREGEQFF	TGTGCCAGCAGCGTATTGGAAAGGGAGGGTGAGCAGTTCTTC
TRBV6-5	NA	NA	TRBJ2-1	CASSRGDSNNEQFF	TGTGCCAGCTCTCGAGGGGACTCTAACAATGAGCAGTTCTTC
TRBV30	few	TRBD2	TRBJ2-3	CAWSVGPSGGDTQYF	TGTGCCTGGAGTGTAGGGCCTAGCGGGGGTGATACGCAGTATTTT
TRBV6-6	NA	NA	TRBJ2-2	CASSSRENTGELFF	TGTGCCAGCAGTTCTCGGGAGAACACCGGGGAGCTGTTTTTT
TRBV18	NA	NA	TRBJ1-1	CASSPGGASQTEAFF	TGTGCCAGCTCACCCGGGGGGGCAAGTCAAACTGAAGCTTTCTTT
TRBV19	NA	NA	TRBJ1-1	CASSTRKQVSTEAFF	TGTGCCAGTAGTACGCGAAAGCAAGTAAGCACTGAAGCTTTCTTT
TRBV7-2	once	NA	TRBJ2-5	CASSFSSSFETQYF	TGTGCCAGCAGCTTCTCCTCTAGCTTCGAGACCCAGTACTTC
TRBV7-2	NA	TRBD1	TRBJ1-1	CASSDFEGAEQDTEAFF	TGTGCCAGCAGCGATTTCGAGGGGGCGGAACAGGACACTGAAGCTTTCTTT